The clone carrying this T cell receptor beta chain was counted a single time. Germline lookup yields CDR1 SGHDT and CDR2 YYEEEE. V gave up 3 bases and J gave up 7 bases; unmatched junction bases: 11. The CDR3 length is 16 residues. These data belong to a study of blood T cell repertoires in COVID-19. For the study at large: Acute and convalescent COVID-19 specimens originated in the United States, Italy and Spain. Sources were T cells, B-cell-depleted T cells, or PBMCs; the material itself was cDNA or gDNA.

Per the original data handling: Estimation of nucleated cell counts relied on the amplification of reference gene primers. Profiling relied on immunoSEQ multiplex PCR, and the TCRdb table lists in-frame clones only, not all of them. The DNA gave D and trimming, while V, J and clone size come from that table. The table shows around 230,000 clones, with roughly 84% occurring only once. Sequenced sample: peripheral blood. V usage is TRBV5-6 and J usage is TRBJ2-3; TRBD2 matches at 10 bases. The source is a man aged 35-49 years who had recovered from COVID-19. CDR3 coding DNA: TGTGCCAGCAGCTCGTCTAGCGGGGGATCACTTAATACGCAGTATTTT. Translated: CASSSSSGGSLNTQYF.